In this sample, the clone carrying this T cell receptor beta chain turned up once. These data belong to a study of OX40 agonist ivuxolimab in advanced cancers. Study-wide background: Those enrolled were 80% to 85% male, with a mean age of around 58 years and ages from 23 to 79.

The CDR3 consists of 14 residues. Deletions cut 2 bases from V and 0 bases from J, with 7 bases between. Per germline, CDR1 WSHSY and CDR2 SAAADI. The repertoire was sequenced with immunoSEQ multiplex PCR; TCRdb's copy has only in-frame clones and lacks some. The sample includes 41,000 or so clones, roughly 80% seen only once; the top ten take under 45%. The TCR was taken from an adult with an advanced solid tumor such as melanoma, head and neck, liver or kidney cancer. This specimen consisted of CD4+ or CD8+ T cells sorted from blood, obtained in a trial of the OX40 agonist ivuxolimab. This rearrangement joins TRBV10-2 to TRBJ1-1; tentatively, D is TRBD1 (6 bases). The chain's CDR3 is CASSEQGMNTEAFF. Here the CDR3 DNA reads TGCGCCAGCAGTGAGCAGGGGATGAACACTGAAGCTTTCTTT.